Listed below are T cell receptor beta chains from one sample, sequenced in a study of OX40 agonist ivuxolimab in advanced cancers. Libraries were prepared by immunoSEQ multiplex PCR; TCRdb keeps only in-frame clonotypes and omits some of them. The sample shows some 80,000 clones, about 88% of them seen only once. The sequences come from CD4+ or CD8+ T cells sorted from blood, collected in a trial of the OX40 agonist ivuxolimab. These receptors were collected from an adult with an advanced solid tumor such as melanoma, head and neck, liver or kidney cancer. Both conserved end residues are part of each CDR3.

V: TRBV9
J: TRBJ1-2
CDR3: CASSVGQGGNYGYTF

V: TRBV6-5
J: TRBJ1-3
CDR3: CASSRSGVGGNTIYF

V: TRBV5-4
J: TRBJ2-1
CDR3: CASSPGRVQMSNEQFF

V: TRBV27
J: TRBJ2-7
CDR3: CASSGLRRHEQYF

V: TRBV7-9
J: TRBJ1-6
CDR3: CASSPRTGFDSPLHF

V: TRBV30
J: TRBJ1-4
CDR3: CAWLGTGHEKLFF

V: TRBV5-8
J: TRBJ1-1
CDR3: CASSLHFLLRDRGLLAFF

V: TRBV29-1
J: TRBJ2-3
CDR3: CSLIGGSQTDTQYF

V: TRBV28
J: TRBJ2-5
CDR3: CASSSGGKETQYF

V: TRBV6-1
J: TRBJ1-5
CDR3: CASSEYREVPQHF

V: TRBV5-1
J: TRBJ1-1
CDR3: CASSLEKTGPEAFF

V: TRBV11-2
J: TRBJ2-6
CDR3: CASSFRLTGGGSGANVLTF